The text below deals with one TCR beta chain. Authors' analysis steps: Reference gene primers were amplified, and this amplification served to estimate nucleated cell counts. Profiled with immunoSEQ multiplex PCR; TCRdb holds only in-frame clones, not every one. V, J and clone size reflect that table, while D and trimming were determined from the DNA. The profile covers some 90,000 clones, with about 88% appearing a single time and around 20% taken by the ten largest. The data are from a study of blood T cell repertoires in COVID-19. Study in general: The analysed material was cDNA or gDNA that came from T cells, B-cell-depleted T cells, or PBMCs.

The V segment lost 3 bases and the J segment 4 bases; nucleotides outside the gene matches: 7. This CDR3 contains 16 residues. CDR1 and CDR2 from the germline V gene are MGHDK and SYGVNS. The rearrangement uses TRBV25-1 and TRBJ2-2; TRBD2 matches 8 bases. The origin of this receptor is a woman at least 80 years old with acute or convalescent COVID-19. Sequencing input: peripheral blood. The CDR3 loop is CASSESRAGATGELFF. The CDR3 DNA reads TGTGCCAGCAGTGAGTCAAGAGCGGGGGCCACCGGGGAGCTGTTTTTT.